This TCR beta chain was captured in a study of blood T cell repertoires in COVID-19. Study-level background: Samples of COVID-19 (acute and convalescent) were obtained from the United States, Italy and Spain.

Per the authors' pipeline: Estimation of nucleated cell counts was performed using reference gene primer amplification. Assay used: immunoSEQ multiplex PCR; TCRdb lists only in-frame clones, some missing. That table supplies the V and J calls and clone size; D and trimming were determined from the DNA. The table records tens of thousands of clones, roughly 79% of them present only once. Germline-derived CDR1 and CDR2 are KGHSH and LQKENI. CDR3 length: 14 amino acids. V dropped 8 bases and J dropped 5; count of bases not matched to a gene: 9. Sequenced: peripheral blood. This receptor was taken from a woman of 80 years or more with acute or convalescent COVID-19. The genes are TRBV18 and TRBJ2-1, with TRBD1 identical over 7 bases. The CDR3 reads CASRAGTENNEQFF. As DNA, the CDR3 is TGTGCCAGCCGAGCCGGGACAGAGAACAATGAGCAGTTCTTC.